This T cell receptor beta chain was observed in a study of cytomegalovirus exposure and HLA in healthy donors. Findings of the study overall: HLA alleles were associated with some 16,000 TCR beta sequences in a later analysis at 0.05 false discovery rate. The authors assumed roughly uniform sequencing depth across donors for presence/absence analyses. The study put some 160 TCR beta chains on its list as cytomegalovirus-associated.

Amplification used 60 Vbeta primers and 13 Jbeta primers. Per the study methods: Tens of millions of unique TCR beta chains, roughly 11 million of them shared, were counted by a later analysis. Profiled with immunoSEQ multiplex PCR; TCRdb holds only in-frame clones, not every one. Clone size and the V and J calls come from that table; the DNA yielded D and trimming. This table has about 150,000 clones, 70% to 85% appearing once. The CDR3 consists of 14 residues. Trimming left V 3 bases short and J 1 base short, with 8 bases between. The germline CDR1 and CDR2 sequences are LNHDA and SQIVND (reference sequence). Remarks on this clone: Its antigen is not known.

Sequenced input: PBMCs. The rearrangement uses TRBV19 and TRBJ2-3; tentative D call: TRBD1 (6 bases). The sequence derives from a woman aged 45-60 years in good health and CMV-seropositive. CDR3 DNA sequence: TGTGCCAGTAGTATTTGGGGGCGCACAGATACGCAGTATTTT. It translates to CASSIWGRTDTQYF.